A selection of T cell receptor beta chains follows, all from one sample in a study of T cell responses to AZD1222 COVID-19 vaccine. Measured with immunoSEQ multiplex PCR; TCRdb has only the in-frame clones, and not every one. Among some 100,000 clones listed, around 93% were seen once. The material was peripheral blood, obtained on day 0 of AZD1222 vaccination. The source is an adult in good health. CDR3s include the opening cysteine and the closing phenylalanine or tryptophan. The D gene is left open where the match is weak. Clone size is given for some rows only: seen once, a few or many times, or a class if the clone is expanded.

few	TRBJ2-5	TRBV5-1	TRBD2	TGCGCCAGCAGCTCCGGAGCACTAGCGGGGCAAGAGACCCAGTACTTC	CASSSGALAGQETQYF
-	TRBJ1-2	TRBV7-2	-	TGTGCCAGCAGCTTAGCTTGGGATTTGAACGGCTACACCTTC	CASSLAWDLNGYTF
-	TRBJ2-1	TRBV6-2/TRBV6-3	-	TGTGCCAGCAGTTTCGCACTTGAGCAGTTCTTC	CASSFALEQFF
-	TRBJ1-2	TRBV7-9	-	TGTGCCAGCAGCTCATCGACTCCTCTGGATGGCTACACCTTC	CASSSSTPLDGYTF
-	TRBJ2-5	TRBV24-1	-	TGTGCCACCAGTGATTCTGGTGTAAAAGAGACCCAGTACTTC	CATSDSGVKETQYF
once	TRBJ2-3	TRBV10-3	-	TGTGCCATCAGTGAGTCTGGTTTAGCCGCAGATACGCAGTATTTT	CAISESGLAADTQYF
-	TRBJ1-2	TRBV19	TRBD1	TGTGCCAGTAAAAAAAGGGGGACAGCCGTATCTAACTATGGCTACACCTTC	CASKKRGTAVSNYGYTF
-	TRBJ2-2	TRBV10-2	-	TGCGCCAGCAGTGAACGCAGGGAGAAGGCCGGGGAGCTGTTTTTT	CASSERREKAGELFF
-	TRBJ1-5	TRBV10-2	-	TGCGCCAGCAGTGTCGGGTATAGCAATCAGCCCCAGCATTTT	CASSVGYSNQPQHF
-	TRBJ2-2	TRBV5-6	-	TGTGCCAGCAGCATGGACTGGACGAACACCGGGGAGCTGTTTTTT	CASSMDWTNTGELFF
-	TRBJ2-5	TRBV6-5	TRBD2	TGTGCCAGCAGCATGACTAGCGGGCAAGAGACCCAGTACTTC	CASSMTSGQETQYF
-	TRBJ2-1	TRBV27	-	TGTGCCAGCATACGTGACAATGAGCAGTTCTTC	CASIRDNEQFF
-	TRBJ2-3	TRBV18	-	TGTGCCAGCTCACTATCGTCGGACACAGATACGCAGTATTTT	CASSLSSDTDTQYF
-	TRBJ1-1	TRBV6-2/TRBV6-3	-	TGTGCCAGCAGTTACACTCTCTCGGACAGCGAAGCTTTCTTT	CASSYTLSDSEAFF
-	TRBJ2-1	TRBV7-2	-	TGTGCCAGCAGCTTAGTAGGGTCCTACAATGAGCAGTTCTTC	CASSLVGSYNEQFF
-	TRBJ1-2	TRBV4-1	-	TGCGCCAGCAGCCAAGGTCGTCTGGGCTACACCTTC	CASSQGRLGYTF
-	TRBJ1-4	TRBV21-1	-	TGTGCCAGCAGCAAATTGGGAACAGTAAATGAAAAACTGTTTTTT	CASSKLGTVNEKLFF
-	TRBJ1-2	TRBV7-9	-	TGTGCCAGCAGCTTAGGGGCGGGAGGTAACTATGGCTACACCTTC	CASSLGAGGNYGYTF
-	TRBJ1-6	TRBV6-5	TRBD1	TGTGCCAGCAGTTACCTTCAGGGGGACTATAATTCACCCCTCCACTTT	CASSYLQGDYNSPLHF
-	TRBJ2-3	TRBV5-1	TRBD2	TGCGCCAGCAGCTTGGCCCTAGCGGGAGTATTAAGCACAGATACGCAGTATTTT	CASSLALAGVLSTDTQYF
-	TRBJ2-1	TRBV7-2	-	TGTGCCAGCAGCGGGGGGACTCCGGCCTACAATGAGCAGTTCTTC	CASSGGTPAYNEQFF
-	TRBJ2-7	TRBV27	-	TGTGCCAGCAGTGGGACCCCAGGACGGGAAACCTACGAGCAGTACTTC	CASSGTPGRETYEQYF
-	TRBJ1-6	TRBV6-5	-	TGTGCCAGCAGTTACTCGAACGGGGGTTATCCCCTCCACTTT	CASSYSNGGYPLHF
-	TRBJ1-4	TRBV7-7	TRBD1	TGTGCTAGCAGCCGAGCAGGGGGGCTAAATGAAAAACTGTTTTTT	CASSRAGGLNEKLFF
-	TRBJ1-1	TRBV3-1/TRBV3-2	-	TGTGCCAGCAGCCAGGCAGGCTCGAACACTGAAGCTTTCTTT	CASSQAGSNTEAFF
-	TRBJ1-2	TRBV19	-	TGTGCCAGTAACTTACATACCGGGCCACAGTATGGCTACACCTTC	CASNLHTGPQYGYTF
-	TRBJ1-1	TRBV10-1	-	TGCGCCAGCAGTGAGACGTGGAACACTGAAGCTTTCTTT	CASSETWNTEAFF
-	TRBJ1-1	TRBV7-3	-	TGTGCCAGCAGCTTAATGGAGAACACTGAAGCTTTCTTT	CASSLMENTEAFF
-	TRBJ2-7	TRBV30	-	TGTGCCTGGAGTGTAACCGGCGACGAGCAGTACTTC	CAWSVTGDEQYF
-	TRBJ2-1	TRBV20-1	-	TGCAGTGTCCACCCCAGGTATGAGCAGTTCTTC	CSVHPRYEQFF
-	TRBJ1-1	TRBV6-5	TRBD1	TGTGCCAGCAGTCAACCCGGGACAGGGATAACTGAAGCTTTCTTT	CASSQPGTGITEAFF
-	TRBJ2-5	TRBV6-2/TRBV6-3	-	TGTGCCAGCAGCTGGACAGTCCAAGAGACCCAGTACTTC	CASSWTVQETQYF
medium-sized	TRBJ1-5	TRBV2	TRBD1	TGTGCCAGCAGTCCCCGGACAGGTTATAGCAATCAGCCCCAGCATTTT	CASSPRTGYSNQPQHF